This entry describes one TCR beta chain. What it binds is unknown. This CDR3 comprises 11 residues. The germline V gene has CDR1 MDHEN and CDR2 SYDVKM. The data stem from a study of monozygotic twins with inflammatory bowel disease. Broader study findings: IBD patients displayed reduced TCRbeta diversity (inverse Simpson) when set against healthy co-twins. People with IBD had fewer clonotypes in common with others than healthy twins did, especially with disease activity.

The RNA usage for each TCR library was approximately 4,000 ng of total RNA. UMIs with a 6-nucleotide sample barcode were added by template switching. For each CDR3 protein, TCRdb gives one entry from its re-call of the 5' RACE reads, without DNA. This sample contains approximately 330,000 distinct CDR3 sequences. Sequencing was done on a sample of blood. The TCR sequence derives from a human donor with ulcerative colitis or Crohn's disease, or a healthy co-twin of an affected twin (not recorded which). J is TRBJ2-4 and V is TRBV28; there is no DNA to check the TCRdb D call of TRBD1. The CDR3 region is CATRSPNIQYF.